A single sample gave rise to the 21 T cell receptor beta chains below, sequenced in a study of T cell responses to AZD1222 COVID-19 vaccine. Here immunoSEQ multiplex PCR was the method, and the copy in TCRdb shows in-frame clones only, minus some. The sample has about 110,000 clones; approximately 86% are singletons. The sample consisted of peripheral blood, taken on day 0 of AZD1222 vaccination. These receptors came from an adult in good health.

The chain is built from TRBV6-5 and TRBJ2-7; TRBD2 might be the D (5 bases). Germline assignment: CDR1 MNHEY and CDR2 SVGAGI. The CDR3 is 13 amino acids. V lost 2 bases and J lost 3, with 8 bases in between. The CDR3 sequence: CASSYGLYYEQYF. The CDR3 DNA is TGTGCCAGCAGTTACGGACTCTACTACGAGCAGTACTTC.

This chain links TRBV7-9 with TRBJ1-2; TRBD1 agrees at 8 bases. Germline assignment: CDR1 SEHNR and CDR2 FQNEAQ (reference sequence). After removal of 5 bases from V and 8 bases from J, the junction contained 10 bases not matched to a gene. The CDR3 covers 14 residues. The CDR3 is CASSVDRVGKGYTF. The CDR3, as DNA: TGTGCCAGCAGCGTGGACAGGGTGGGGAAGGGCTACACCTTC.

The rearrangement links TRBV28 to TRBJ1-1; D remains unclear. The CDR3 is 11 amino acids. Between the trimmed V and J ends, which lost 9 bases and 1 base, there was a span of 6 bases. The germline gives CDR1 MDHEN, CDR2 SYDVKM. The CDR3 DNA is TGTGCCAGTGGACCGAACACTGAAGCTTTCTTT. The encoded protein is CASGPNTEAFF.

This clone was observed a single time. The CDR3 region is CASSFPGEGSPNEQFF. DNA of the CDR3: TGTGCCAGCAGCTTTCCTGGGGAGGGGTCACCCAATGAGCAGTTCTTC. The J gene is TRBJ2-1, the V gene TRBV7-9, with TRBD2 identical over 7 bases. The length of the CDR3 is 16 residues. CDR1 and CDR2 (germline): SEHNR, FQNEAQ (reference sequence). V lost 3 bases and J lost 6; bases outside the gene matches: 11.

This sequence joins TRBV5-5 and TRBJ1-2; no reliable D call. The ends were cut back, 0 bases at V and 0 bases at J, with 9 bases in the middle. Looked up from germline, CDR1 is SGHKS and CDR2 is YYEKEE (reference sequence). CDR3 length: 15 residues. This chain's CDR3 is CASSLEGTPNYGYTF. The CDR3 bases are TGTGCCAGCAGCTTGGAGGGTACCCCTAACTATGGCTACACCTTC. Together with reference TRBV5-5 and TRBJ1-2, the CDR3 gives the full variable domain: DAGVTQSPTHLIKTRGQQVTLRCSPISGHKSVSWYQQVLGQGPQFIFQYYEKEERGRGNFPDRFSARQFPNYSSELNVNALLLGDSALYLCASSLEGTPNYGYTFGSGTRLTVV.

V is TRBV7-9 and J is TRBJ2-5, with D maybe TRBD2 (7 bases). The CDR3 has 14 residues. Trimming pared 5 bases from V and 5 bases from J, leaving 15 bases between. The germline gives CDR1 SEHNR, CDR2 FQNEAQ (reference sequence). The CDR3 sequence is CASSPGGPIETQYF. The CDR3 DNA reads TGTGCCAGCAGCCCCGGGGGGCCGATTGAGACCCAGTACTTC.

The chain uses TRBV5-8 and TRBJ2-7; TRBD1 might be the D (6 bases). V was clipped by 5 bases and J by 0 bases, with 15 bases between them. There are 15 residues in the CDR3. CDR1 and CDR2 from the germline V gene are SGHTS and YDEGEE. In nucleotides, the CDR3 is TGTGCCAGCAGGCAAAGACAGGTCAGCTCCTACGAGCAGTACTTC. It codes for CASRQRQVSSYEQYF. The variable domain in full, completed from reference TRBV5-8 and TRBJ2-7, reads EAGVTQSPTHLIKTRGQQATLRCSPISGHTSVYWYQQALGLGLQFLLWYDEGEERNRGNFPPRFSGRQFPNYSSELNVNALELEDSALYLCASRQRQVSSYEQYFGPGTRLTVT.

CDR3: CASSLGSKVLADTQYF. The CDR3 DNA is TGTGCCAGCAGCTTGGGTTCCAAGGTATTGGCAGATACGCAGTATTTT. The chain has TRBV5-6 and TRBJ2-3; no reliable D call. CDR1 and CDR2 from the germline V gene are SGHDT and YYEEEE. V lost 0 bases to trimming and J lost 4 bases, with 15 bases between them. The CDR3 is made up of 16 amino acids.

The chain combines TRBV28 with TRBJ1-3; TRBD1 might be the D (6 bases). In germline, CDR1 is MDHEN, CDR2 SYDVKM. Trimming pared 4 bases from V and 1 base from J, leaving 14 bases between. The CDR3 consists of 16 residues. For the CDR3, the DNA is TGTGCCAGCAGTTCTAACAGGGTCAAGTCTGGAAACACCATATATTTT. As protein: CASSSNRVKSGNTIYF. Full variable domain (rest looked up from reference TRBV28 and TRBJ1-3): DVKVTQSSRYLVKRTGEKVFLECVQDMDHENMFWYRQDPGLGLRLIYFSYDVKMKEKGDIPEGYSVSREKKERFSLILESASTNQTSMYLCASSSNRVKSGNTIYFGEGSWLTVV.

The chain has TRBV20-1 and TRBJ2-1; 7 bases line up with TRBD2. The germline CDR1 and CDR2 sequences are DFQATT and SNEGSKA (reference sequence). CDR3 size: 11 residues. The CDR3 spells CRLAGGDEQFF. CDR3 DNA sequence: TGCAGGCTAGCTGGGGGGGATGAGCAGTTCTTC.

The J gene is TRBJ2-7, the V gene TRBV21-1; the tabulated D call, TRBD1, remains unverified against the DNA. TRBV21-1 is listed as a pseudogene. The CDR3 is 15 residues long. The CDR3: CASTLGAGLSYEQYF. DNA of the CDR3: TGTGCCAGCACCCTGGGGGCGGGCCTCTCCTACGAGCAGTACTTC.

The V and J genes are TRBV7-8 and TRBJ1-2; 9 nucleotides agree with TRBD1. The length of the CDR3 is 14 residues. Trimming removed 5 bases from V and 3 bases from J; junction bases left unmatched: 4. CDR1 and CDR2 (germline): SGHVS, FQNEAQ. The CDR3 nucleotides read TGTGCCAGCAGCGTTGACAGGGGGTACTATGGCTACACCTTC. It is translated as CASSVDRGYYGYTF.

V and J are TRBV5-1 and TRBJ2-5, with a weak D call TRBD1 (5 bases). The germline gives CDR1 SGHRS, CDR2 YFSETQ. This CDR3 is 15 amino acids long. V was cut by 1 base and J by 5 bases, with 15 bases left in between. The CDR3 spells CASSLIGQRFETQYF. CDR3 in DNA: TGCGCCAGCAGCTTGATTGGACAAAGGTTCGAGACCCAGTACTTC.

The gene calls are TRBV28 and TRBJ1-1; D is ambiguous. V lost 5 bases and J 11 bases, leaving 15 bases between the germline ends. CDR1 is MDHEN and CDR2 is SYDVKM in the germline V gene. This CDR3 is built from 12 residues. The CDR3 sequence is CASSPYGRGAFF. For the CDR3, the DNA is TGTGCCAGCAGTCCGTACGGCCGTGGGGCTTTCTTT.

V and J are TRBV11-2 and TRBJ2-7, with D perhaps TRBD2 (6 bases). V was cut by 5 bases and J by 0 bases, with 14 bases left in between. The CDR3 covers 15 residues. The germline V gene encodes CDR1 SGHAT and CDR2 FQNNGV. CDR3 residues: CASSPGLLSSYEQYF. For the CDR3, the DNA is TGTGCCAGCAGCCCGGGACTCCTAAGCTCCTACGAGCAGTACTTC.

V is TRBV4-3 and J is TRBJ2-1; TRBD2 might be the D (6 bases). This CDR3 has 17 amino acids. Germline V CDR1 and CDR2: LGHNA, YSLEER. V gave up 1 base and J gave up 0 bases, with 13 bases separating them. The chain's CDR3 is CASSQGGRGSSYNEQFF. The DNA for the CDR3 is TGCGCCAGCAGCCAAGGGGGACGGGGGAGCTCCTACAATGAGCAGTTCTTC.

The chain uses TRBV30 and TRBJ1-2; 12 bases are a match to TRBD1. The CDR3 extends over 13 amino acids. V was pared by 3 bases and J by 8 bases, with 4 bases of the junction left unmatched. Germline V gives CDR1 GTSNPN, CDR2 SVGIG (reference sequence). CDR3 protein: CAWRGQGARGYTF. As DNA, the CDR3 is TGTGCCTGGAGGGGACAGGGGGCTAGAGGCTACACCTTC.

Notes on this clone: Other DNA sequences in this specimen translate into the identical CDR3. The chain employs TRBV18 and TRBJ1-1; unclear D gene. Germline V gene sequence: CDR1 KGHSH, CDR2 LQKENI. Trimming cost V 3 bases and J 1 base, with 3 bases left between them. This CDR3 comprises 12 residues. The CDR3 nucleotides are TGTGCCAGCTCACCCCCGAACACTGAAGCTTTCTTT. Its protein is CASSPPNTEAFF.

This chain links TRBV9 with TRBJ1-2; D unclear. V gave up 2 bases and J gave up 5 bases, with 7 bases separating them. Germline V CDR1 and CDR2: SGDLS, YYNGEE. The CDR3 is 12 residues long. The CDR3 spells CASSVQQYGYTF. CDR3 bases: TGTGCCAGCAGCGTCCAGCAATATGGCTACACCTTC.

A few counts support this clone. V gene TRBV9 combines with J gene TRBJ2-2, with D possibly being TRBD1 (5 bases). The V end lost 3 bases, the J end lost 6 bases, and 12 bases lay between the germline ends. The germline V gene encodes CDR1 SGDLS and CDR2 YYNGEE. The CDR3 runs to 14 residues. CDR3 sequence (DNA): TGTGCCAGCAGCGGGACAAGCGATGCCGGGGAGCTGTTTTTT. It translates to CASSGTSDAGELFF.

Only one count was recorded for this clone. The V and J genes are TRBV30 and TRBJ1-1; 8 bases agree with TRBD1. CDR1 GTSNPN and CDR2 SVGIG come from the germline V gene (reference sequence). The CDR3 sequence is 13 residues long. V lost 5 bases to trimming and J lost 4 bases; unmatched junction nucleotides: 6. The CDR3 sequence is CAWHRDRSTEAFF. CDR3 in DNA: TGTGCCTGGCACCGGGACAGGTCCACTGAAGCTTTCTTT.